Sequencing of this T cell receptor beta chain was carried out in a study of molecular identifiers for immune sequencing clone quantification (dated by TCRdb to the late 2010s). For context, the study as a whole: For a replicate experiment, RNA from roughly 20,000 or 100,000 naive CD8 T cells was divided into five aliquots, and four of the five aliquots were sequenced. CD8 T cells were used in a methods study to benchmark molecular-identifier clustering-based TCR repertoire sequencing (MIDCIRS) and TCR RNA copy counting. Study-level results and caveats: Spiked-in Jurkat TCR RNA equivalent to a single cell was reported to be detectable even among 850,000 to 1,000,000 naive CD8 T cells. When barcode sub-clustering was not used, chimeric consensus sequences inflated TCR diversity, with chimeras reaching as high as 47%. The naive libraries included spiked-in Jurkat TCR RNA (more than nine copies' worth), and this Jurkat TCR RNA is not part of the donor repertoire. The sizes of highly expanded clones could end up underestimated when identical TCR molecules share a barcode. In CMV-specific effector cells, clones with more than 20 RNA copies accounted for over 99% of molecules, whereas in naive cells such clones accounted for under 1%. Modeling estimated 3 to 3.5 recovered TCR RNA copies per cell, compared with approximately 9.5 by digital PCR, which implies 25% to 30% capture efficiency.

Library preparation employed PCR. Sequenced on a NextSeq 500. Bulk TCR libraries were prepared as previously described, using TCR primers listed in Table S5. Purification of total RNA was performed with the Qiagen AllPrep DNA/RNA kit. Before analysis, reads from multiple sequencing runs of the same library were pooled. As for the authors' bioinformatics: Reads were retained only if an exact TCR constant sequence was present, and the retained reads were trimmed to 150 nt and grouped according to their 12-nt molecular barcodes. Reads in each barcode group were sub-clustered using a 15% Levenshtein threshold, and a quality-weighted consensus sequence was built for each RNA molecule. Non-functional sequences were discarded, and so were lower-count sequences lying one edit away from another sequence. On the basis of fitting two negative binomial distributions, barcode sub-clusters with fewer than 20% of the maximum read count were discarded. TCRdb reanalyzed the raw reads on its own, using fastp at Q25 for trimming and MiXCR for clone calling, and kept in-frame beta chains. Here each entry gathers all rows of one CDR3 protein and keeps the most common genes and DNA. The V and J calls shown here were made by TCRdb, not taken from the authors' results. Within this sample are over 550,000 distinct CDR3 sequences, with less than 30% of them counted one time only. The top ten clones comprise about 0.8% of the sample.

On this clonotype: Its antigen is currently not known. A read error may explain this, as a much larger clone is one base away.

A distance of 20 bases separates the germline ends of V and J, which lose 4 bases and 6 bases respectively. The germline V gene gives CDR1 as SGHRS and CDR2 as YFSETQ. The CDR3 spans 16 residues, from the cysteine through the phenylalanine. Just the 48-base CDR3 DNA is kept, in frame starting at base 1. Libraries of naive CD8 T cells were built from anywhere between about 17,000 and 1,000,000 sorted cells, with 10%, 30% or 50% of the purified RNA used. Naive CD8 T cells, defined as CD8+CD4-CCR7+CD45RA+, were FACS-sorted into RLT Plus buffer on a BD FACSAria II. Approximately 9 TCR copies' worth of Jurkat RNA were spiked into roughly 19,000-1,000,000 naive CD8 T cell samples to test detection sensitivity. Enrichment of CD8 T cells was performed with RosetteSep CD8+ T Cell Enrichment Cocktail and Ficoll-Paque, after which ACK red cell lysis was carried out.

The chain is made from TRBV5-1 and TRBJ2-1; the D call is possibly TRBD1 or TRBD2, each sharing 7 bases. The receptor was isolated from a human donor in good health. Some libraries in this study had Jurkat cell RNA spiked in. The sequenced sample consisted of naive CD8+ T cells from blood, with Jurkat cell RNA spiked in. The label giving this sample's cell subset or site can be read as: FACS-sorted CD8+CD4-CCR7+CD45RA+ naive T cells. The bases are TGCGCCAGCAGCCCGGGACAGAGGACTAGTACCAATGAGCAGTTCTTC. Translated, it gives CASSPGQRTSTNEQFF.